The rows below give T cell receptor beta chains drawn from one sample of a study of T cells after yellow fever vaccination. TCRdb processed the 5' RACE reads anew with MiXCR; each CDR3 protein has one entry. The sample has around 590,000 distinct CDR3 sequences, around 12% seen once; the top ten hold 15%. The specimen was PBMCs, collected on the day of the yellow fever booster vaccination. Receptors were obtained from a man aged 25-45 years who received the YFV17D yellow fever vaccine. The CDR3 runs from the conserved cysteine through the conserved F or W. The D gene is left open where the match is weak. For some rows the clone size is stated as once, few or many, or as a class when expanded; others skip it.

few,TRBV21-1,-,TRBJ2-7,TGTGCCAGCAGCAAAAACGAAGGGCAGGAAGGCTCCTACGAGCAGTACTTC,CASSKNEGQEGSYEQYF
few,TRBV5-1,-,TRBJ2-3,TGCGCCAGCAGCCAGGGGACAAGCTCTAGCACAGATACGCAGTATTTT,CASSQGTSSSTDTQYF
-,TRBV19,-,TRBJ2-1,TGTGCCAGTAGTGATGCGGGCAACCTACCACCGTTCTTC,CASSDAGNLPPFF
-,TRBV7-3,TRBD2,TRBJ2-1,TGTGCCAGCAGCCCGATAGCGGGAGGGCACAATGAGCAGTTCTTC,CASSPIAGGHNEQFF
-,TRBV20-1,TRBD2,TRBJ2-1,TGCAGTGCTAACCCGGGACTAGCGGGAGAGGAGCAGTTCTTC,CSANPGLAGEEQFF
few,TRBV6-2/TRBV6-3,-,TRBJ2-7,TGTGCCAGCAATCCCGGGCGCCGAGGGCGGGCTCAGACCTACGAGCAGTACTTC,CASNPGRRGRAQTYEQYF
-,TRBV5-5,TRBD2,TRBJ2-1,TGTGCCAGCCTATCCCAGCGGGAGTATGAGCAGTTCTTC,CASLSQREYEQFF
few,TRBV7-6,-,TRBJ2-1,TGTGCCAGCAGCTTAGCATTTCAGGCCGGAGAGCAGTTCTTC,CASSLAFQAGEQFF
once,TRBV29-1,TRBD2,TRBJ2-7,TGCAGCGTCAAACCGTCAACGATACTAGCGGGGGAGCAGTACTTC,CSVKPSTILAGEQYF
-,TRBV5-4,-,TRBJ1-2,TGTGCCAGCAGGACAGATGGGCCTACTAACTATGGCTACACCTTC,CASRTDGPTNYGYTF
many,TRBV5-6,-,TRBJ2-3,TGTGCCAGCAGCCTCCGGGACGACAAGCAGTATTTT,CASSLRDDKQYF
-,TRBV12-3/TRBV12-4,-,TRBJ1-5,TGTGCCAGCAGCCCCCGGGACGGGGGGAATCAGCCCCAGCATTTT,CASSPRDGGNQPQHF
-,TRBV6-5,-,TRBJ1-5,TGTGCCAGCAGTTTCGATACAAAGGGCAATCAGCCCCAGCATTTT,CASSFDTKGNQPQHF
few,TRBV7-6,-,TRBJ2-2,TGTGCCAGCAGCTTAGACGGGGCCGTAGGCGGGGAGCTGTTTTTT,CASSLDGAVGGELFF
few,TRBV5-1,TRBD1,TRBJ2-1,TGCGCCAGCAGCACCCTACAGGGGGCGGATGAGCAGTTCTTC,CASSTLQGADEQFF
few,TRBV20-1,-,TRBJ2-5,TGCAGTGCTAGAGAGATGGAAGAGACCCAGTACTTC,CSAREMEETQYF
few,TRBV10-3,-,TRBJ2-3,TGTGCCATCAGTAATCGGGCAGTAGCAGATACGCAGTATTTT,CAISNRAVADTQYF
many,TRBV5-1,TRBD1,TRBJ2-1,TGCGCCAGCAGCTTGCAGGGGGCCTACAATGAGCAGTTCTTC,CASSLQGAYNEQFF
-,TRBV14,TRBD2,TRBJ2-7,TGTGCCAGCAGCCAAGTAGCGGGAGTAAGCTCCTACGAGCAGTACTTC,CASSQVAGVSSYEQYF
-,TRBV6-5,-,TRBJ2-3,TGTGCCAGCAGTTACGGTCCCAGTGGAGATACGCAGTATTTT,CASSYGPSGDTQYF
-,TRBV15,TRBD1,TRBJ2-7,TGTGCCACCAGCAGAGGACAGGGTATTTTCTACGAGCAGTACTTC,CATSRGQGIFYEQYF
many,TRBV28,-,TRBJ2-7,TGTGCCAGCAGCTTGCCAGGAACCTACGAGCAGTACTTC,CASSLPGTYEQYF
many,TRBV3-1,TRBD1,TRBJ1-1,TGTGCCTCCACGGGTTTATCGGGACAGGGGAACACTGAAGCTTTCTTT,CASTGLSGQGNTEAFF
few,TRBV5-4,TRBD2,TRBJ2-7,TGTGCCAGCAGCTTCACTAGCGGGGGGACCTACGAGCAGTACTTC,CASSFTSGGTYEQYF
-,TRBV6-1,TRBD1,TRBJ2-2,TGTGCCAGCAGCCCTTTCCTCGACAGGGGGATCACCGGGGAGCTGTTTTTT,CASSPFLDRGITGELFF
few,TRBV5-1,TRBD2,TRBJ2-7,TGCGCCAGCAGCTTCTTGTCGGGAGGTCCCTACGAGCAGTACTTC,CASSFLSGGPYEQYF
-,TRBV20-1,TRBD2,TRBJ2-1,TGCAGTGCTGGCCGACTAGCGGGAGGAGGATACAATGAGCAGTTCTTC,CSAGRLAGGGYNEQFF
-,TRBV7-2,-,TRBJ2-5,TGTGCCAGCAGCTTAGACCAGCCCCAGTACTTC,CASSLDQPQYF
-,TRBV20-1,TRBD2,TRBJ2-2,TGCAGTGCTAGAACCCCCACTAGCGGGGCGAACACCGGGGAGCTGTTTTTT,CSARTPTSGANTGELFF
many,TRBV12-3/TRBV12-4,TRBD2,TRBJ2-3,TGTGCCAGCAGTCCCGGGACTAGCGGAGATACGCAGTATTTT,CASSPGTSGDTQYF
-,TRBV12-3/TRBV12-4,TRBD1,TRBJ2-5,TGTGCCAGCAGTACAGGGGGCGACGAGACCCAGTACTTC,CASSTGGDETQYF
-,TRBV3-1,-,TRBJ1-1,TGTGCCAGCAGCCCTCGGGAGGGCACCGAAGCTTTCTTT,CASSPREGTEAFF
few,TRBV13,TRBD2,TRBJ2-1,TGTGCCAGCAGCTTAGCTAGCGGGAGAGACAATGAGCAGTTCTTC,CASSLASGRDNEQFF